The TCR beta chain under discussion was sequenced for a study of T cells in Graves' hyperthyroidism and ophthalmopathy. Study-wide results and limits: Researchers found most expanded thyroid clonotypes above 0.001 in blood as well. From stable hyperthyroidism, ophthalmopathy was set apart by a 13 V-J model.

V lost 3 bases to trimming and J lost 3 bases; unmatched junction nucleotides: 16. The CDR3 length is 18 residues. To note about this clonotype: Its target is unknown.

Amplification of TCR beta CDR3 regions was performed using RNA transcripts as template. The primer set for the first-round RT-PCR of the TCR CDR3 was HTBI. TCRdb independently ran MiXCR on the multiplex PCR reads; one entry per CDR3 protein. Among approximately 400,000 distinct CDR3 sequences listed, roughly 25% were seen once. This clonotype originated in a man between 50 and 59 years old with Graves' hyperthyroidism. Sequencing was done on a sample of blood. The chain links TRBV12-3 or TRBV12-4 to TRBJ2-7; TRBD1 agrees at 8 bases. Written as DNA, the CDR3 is TGTGCCAGCAGTTTTATGAGTTTTTCCGGGACAGGTATCTACGAGCAGTACTTC. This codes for CASSFMSFSGTGIYEQYF.